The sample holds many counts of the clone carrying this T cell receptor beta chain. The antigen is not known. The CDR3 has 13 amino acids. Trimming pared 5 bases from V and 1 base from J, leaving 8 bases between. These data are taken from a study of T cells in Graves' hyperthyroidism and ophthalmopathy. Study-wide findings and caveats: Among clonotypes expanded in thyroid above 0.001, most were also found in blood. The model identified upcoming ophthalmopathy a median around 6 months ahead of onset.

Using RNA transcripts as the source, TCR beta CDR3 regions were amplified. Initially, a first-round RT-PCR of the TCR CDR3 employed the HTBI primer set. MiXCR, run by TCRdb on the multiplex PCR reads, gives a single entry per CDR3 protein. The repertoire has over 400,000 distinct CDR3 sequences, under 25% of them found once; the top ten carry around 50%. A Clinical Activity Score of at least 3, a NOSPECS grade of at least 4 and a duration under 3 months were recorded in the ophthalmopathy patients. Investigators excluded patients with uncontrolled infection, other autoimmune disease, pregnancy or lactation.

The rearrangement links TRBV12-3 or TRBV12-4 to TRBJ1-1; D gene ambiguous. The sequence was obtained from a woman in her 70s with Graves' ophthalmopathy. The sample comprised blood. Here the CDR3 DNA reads TGTGCCAGCAGTCCCCCAGCGAACACTGAAGCTTTCTTT. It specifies CASSPPANTEAFF.